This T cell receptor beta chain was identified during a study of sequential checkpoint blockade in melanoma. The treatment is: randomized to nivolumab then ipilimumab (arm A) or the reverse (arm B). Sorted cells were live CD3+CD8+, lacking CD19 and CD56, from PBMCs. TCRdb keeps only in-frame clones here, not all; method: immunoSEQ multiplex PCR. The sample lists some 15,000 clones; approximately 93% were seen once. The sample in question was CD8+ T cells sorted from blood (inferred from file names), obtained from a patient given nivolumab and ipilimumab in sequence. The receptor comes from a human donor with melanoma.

CDR3 in amino acids: CARSHLRLRGDYPLGDEQYF. DNA for the CDR3: TGTGCCAGATCACATCTTCGGTTGAGGGGGGACTACCCTCTAGGGGACGAGCAGTACTTC. This chain joins TRBV2 and TRBJ2-7; possible D gene TRBD2, 7 bases. Per the germline V gene, CDR1 is SNHLY and CDR2 is FYNNEI. The V gene lost 9 bases and the J gene lost 5 bases, with 38 bases spanning the gap. CDR3 size: 20 residues.